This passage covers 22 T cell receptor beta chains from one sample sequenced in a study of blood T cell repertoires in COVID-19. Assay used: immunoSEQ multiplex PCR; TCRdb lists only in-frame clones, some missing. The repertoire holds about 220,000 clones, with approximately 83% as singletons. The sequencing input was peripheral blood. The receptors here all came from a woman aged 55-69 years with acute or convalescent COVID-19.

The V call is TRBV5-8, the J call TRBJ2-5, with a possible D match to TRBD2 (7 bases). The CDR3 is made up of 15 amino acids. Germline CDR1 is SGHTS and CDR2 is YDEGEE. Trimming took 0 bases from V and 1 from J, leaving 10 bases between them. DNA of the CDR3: TGTGCCAGCAGCTTGGGGGCGGGGGCCCAAGAGACCCAGTACTTC. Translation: CASSLGAGAQETQYF.

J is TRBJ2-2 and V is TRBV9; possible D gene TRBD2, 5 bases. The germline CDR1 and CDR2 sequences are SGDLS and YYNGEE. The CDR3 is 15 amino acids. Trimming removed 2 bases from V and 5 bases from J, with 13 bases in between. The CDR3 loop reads CASSVSRGWTGELFF. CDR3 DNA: TGTGCCAGCAGCGTCTCTCGGGGATGGACCGGGGAGCTGTTTTTT.

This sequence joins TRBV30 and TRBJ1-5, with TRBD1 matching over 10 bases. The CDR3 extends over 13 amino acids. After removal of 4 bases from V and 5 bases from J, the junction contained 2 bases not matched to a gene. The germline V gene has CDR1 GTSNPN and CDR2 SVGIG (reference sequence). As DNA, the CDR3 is TGTGCCTGGAAAGGACAGGGGGATCAGCCCCAGCATTTT. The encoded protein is CAWKGQGDQPQHF.

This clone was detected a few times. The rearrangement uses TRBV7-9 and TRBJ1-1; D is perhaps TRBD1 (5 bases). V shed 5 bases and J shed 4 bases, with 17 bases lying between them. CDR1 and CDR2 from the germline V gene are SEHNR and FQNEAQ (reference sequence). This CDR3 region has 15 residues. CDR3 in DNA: TGTGCCAGCAGCGACAGTAGGACACCATTCACTGAAGCTTTCTTT. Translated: CASSDSRTPFTEAFF.

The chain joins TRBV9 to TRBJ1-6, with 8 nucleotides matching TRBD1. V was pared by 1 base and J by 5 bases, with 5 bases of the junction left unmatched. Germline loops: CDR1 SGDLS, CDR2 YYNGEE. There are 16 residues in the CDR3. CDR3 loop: CASSVQDRAHNSPLHF. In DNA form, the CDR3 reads TGTGCCAGCAGCGTACAGGACAGGGCCCATAATTCACCCCTCCACTTT.

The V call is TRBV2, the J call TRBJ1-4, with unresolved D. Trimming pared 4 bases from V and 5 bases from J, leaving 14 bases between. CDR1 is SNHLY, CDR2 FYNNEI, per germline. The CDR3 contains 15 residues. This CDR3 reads CASSVGGIGNEKLFF. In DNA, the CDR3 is TGTGCCAGCAGTGTTGGAGGGATTGGGAATGAAAAACTGTTTTTT.

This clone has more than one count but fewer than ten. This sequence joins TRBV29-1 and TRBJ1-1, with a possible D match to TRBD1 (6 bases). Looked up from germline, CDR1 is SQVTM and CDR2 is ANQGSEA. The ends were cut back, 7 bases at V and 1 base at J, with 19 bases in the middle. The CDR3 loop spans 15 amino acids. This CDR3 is CSASRGSRRNTEAFF. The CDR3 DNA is TGCAGCGCCTCGAGGGGGTCTAGGAGGAACACTGAAGCTTTCTTT.

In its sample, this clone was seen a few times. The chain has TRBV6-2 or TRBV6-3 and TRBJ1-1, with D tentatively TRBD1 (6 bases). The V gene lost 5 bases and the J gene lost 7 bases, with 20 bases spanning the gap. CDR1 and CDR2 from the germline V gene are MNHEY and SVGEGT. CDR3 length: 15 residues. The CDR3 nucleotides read TGTGCCAGCAGTAGCGGCAGGGGTAAGGGTTTTGAAGCTTTCTTT. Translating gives CASSSGRGKGFEAFF.

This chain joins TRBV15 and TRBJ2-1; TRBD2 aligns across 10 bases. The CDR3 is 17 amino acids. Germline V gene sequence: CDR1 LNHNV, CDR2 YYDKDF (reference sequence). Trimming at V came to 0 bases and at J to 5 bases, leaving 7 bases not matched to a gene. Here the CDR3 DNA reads TGTGCCACCAGCAGAGATCACCAGCGGGGGGGTAACAATGAGCAGTTCTTC. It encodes CATSRDHQRGGNNEQFF.

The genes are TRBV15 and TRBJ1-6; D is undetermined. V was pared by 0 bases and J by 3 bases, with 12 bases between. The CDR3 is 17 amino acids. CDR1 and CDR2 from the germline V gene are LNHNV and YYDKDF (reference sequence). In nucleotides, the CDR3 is TGTGCCACCAGCAGAGAGGTGAGGCGTTTCTATAATTCACCCCTCCACTTT. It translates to CATSREVRRFYNSPLHF.

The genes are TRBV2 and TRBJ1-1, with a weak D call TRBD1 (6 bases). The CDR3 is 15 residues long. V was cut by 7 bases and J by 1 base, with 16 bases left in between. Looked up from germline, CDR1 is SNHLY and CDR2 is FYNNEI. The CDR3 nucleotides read TGTGCCAGCACCGACGGGGGGGCCAGGAACACTGAAGCTTTCTTT. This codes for CASTDGGARNTEAFF.

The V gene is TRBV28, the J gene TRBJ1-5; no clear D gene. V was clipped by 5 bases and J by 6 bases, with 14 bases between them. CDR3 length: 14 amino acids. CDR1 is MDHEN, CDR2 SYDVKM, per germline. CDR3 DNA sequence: TGTGCCAGCAGTCCCCGCGGGTGGGCTCAGCCCCAGCATTTT. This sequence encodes CASSPRGWAQPQHF.

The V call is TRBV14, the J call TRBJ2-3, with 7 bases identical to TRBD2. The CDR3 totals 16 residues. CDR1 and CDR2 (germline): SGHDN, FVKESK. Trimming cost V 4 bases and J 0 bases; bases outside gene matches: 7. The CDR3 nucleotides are TGTGCCAGCAGCCCACGCGGGGGAGGAAGCACAGATACGCAGTATTTT. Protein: CASSPRGGGSTDTQYF. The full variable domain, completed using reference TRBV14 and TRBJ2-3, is EAGVTQFPSHSVIEKGQTVTLRCDPISGHDNLYWYRRVMGKEIKFLLHFVKESKQDESGMPNNRFLAERTGGTYSTLKVQPAELEDSGVYFCASSPRGGGSTDTQYFGPGTRLTVL.

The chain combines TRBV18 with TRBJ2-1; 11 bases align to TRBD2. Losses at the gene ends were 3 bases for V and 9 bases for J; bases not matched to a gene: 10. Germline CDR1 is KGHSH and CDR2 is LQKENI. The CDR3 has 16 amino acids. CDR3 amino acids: CASSPVAGGPMGEQFF. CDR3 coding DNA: TGTGCCAGCTCACCGGTAGCGGGGGGGCCCATGGGTGAGCAGTTCTTC.

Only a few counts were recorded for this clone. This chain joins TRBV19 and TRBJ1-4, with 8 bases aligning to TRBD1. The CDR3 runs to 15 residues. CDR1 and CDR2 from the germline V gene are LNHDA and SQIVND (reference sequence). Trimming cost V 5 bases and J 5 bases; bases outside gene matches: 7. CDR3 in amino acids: CASSEGTGENEKLFF. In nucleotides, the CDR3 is TGTGCCAGTAGTGAAGGGACAGGCGAGAATGAAAAACTGTTTTTT. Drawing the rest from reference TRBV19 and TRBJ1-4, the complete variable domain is DGGITQSPKYLFRKEGQNVTLSCEQNLNHDAMYWYRQDPGQGLRLIYYSQIVNDFQKGDIAEGYSVSREKKESFPLTVTSAQKNPTAFYLCASSEGTGENEKLFFGSGTQLSVL.

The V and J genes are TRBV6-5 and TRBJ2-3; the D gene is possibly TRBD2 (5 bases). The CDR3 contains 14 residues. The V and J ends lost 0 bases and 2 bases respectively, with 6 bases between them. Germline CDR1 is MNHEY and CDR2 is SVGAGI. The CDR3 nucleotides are TGTGCCAGCAGTTACTCCCTAGCCACAGATACGCAGTATTTT. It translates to CASSYSLATDTQYF.

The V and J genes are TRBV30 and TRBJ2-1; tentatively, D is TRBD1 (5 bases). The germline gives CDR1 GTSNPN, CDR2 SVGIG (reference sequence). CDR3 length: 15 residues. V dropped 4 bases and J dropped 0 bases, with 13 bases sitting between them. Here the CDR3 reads CAWTLTASSYNEQFF. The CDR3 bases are TGTGCCTGGACTTTGACAGCCAGCTCCTACAATGAGCAGTTCTTC.

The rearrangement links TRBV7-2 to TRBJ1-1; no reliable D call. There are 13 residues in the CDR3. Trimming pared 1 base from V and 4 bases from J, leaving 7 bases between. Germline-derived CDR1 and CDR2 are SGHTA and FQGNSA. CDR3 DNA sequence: TGTGCCAGCAGCTTAGAATCGGGCACTGAAGCTTTCTTT. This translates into CASSLESGTEAFF. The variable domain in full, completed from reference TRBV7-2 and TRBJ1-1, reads GAGVSQSPSNKVTEKGKDVELRCDPISGHTALYWYRQSLGQGLEFLIYFQGNSAPDKSGLPSDRFSAERTGGSVSTLTIQRTQQEDSAVYLCASSLESGTEAFFGQGTRLTVV.

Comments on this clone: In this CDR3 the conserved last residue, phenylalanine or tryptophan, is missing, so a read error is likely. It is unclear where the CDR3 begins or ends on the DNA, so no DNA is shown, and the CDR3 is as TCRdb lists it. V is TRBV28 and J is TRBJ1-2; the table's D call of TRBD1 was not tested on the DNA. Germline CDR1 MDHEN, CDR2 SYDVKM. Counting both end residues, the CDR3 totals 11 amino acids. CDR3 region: CASSLCFDSLP.

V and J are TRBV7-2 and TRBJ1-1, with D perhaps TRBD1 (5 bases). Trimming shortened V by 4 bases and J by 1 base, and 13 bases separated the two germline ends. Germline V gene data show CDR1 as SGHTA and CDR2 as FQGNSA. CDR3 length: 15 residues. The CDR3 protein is CASSSIGGGNTEAFF. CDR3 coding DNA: TGTGCCAGCAGCTCAATAGGCGGGGGGAACACTGAAGCTTTCTTT.

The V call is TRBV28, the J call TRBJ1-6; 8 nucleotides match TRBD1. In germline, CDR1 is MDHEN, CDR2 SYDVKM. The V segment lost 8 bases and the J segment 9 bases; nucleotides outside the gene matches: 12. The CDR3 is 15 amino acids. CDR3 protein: CASAWADRVASPLHF. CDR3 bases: TGTGCCAGCGCCTGGGCGGACAGGGTGGCTTCACCCCTCCACTTT. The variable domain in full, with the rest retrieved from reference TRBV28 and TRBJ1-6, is DVKVTQSSRYLVKRTGEKVFLECVQDMDHENMFWYRQDPGLGLRLIYFSYDVKMKEKGDIPEGYSVSREKKERFSLILESASTNQTSMYLCASAWADRVASPLHFGNGTRLTVT.

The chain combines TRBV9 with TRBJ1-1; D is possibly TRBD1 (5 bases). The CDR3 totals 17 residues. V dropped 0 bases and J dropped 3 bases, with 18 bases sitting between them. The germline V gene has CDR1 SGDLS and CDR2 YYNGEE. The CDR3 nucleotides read TGTGCCAGCAGCGTAGCCGGGGGGATCGGTCCCGACACTGAAGCTTTCTTT. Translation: CASSVAGGIGPDTEAFF.